Given below is one TCR beta chain in context. This entry is derived from a study of T cell changes during pregnancy in multiple sclerosis. The assay was immunoSEQ multiplex PCR, and TCRdb's table has in-frame clones only and misses some. The table shows 75,000 to 95,000 clones, with approximately 90% occurring only once. The CDR3 contains 14 residues. Losses at the gene ends were 11 bases for V and 6 bases for J; bases not matched to a gene: 10. Germline V gives CDR1 LNHDA, CDR2 SQIVND (reference sequence). The chain couples TRBV19 to TRBJ2-1, with TRBD1 matching over 10 bases. The sample here was peripheral blood, taken before pregnancy. This receptor was obtained from a female donor with multiple sclerosis, enrolled in a pregnancy study. The CDR3 sequence: CASRDRGGTNEQFF. DNA of the CDR3: TGTGCCTCCCGGGACAGGGGAGGGACCAATGAGCAGTTCTTC.